The clone carrying this T cell receptor (beta chain) was seen at least ten times. Its antigen is not known. This entry comes from a study of early T cells in non-severe SARS-CoV-2 infection. Study-level background: Investigators sequenced bulk RNA drawn from unsorted whole blood, and chains remained unpaired.

TCRdb re-called the 5' RACE reads through MiXCR, storing one row per CDR3 protein. The sample consists of tens of thousands of distinct CDR3 sequences, 7.7% of them appearing once. Findings of the study overall: VDJdb matching favored anti-spike CD8 responses, missing private and CD4 specificities.

V lost 0 bases and J lost 2, with 4 bases in between. CDR1 is SGHRS and CDR2 is YFSETQ in the germline V gene. This CDR3 is 13 amino acids long. The TCR originated in an adult who was a healthcare worker with PCR-confirmed SARS-CoV-2 infection or an uninfected control (not recorded which). The rearrangement uses TRBV5-1 and TRBJ2-3; no definite D call. Sequenced material: whole blood, taken at baseline. Here the CDR3 reads CASSLVDTDTQYF. The DNA of the CDR3 is TGCGCCAGCAGCTTGGTGGACACAGATACGCAGTATTTT.